These T cell receptor beta chains were read from a single sample in a study of T cell responses to AZD1222 COVID-19 vaccine. The table came from immunoSEQ multiplex PCR; TCRdb's copy has only in-frame clones and leaves some out. The sample includes 140,000 or so clones, just over 90% of them seen just once. The sequencing here drew on peripheral blood, taken 28 days after the second AZD1222 dose. These receptors were taken from an adult who received the AZD1222 COVID-19 vaccine. The CDR3 runs from the conserved cysteine through the conserved F or W. The D gene is left open where the match is weak. Expanded clones get a size class; other rows say once, few or many, or leave the size out.

CDR3 DNA: TGTGCCAGCAGTCCCGGGGGGGACGGAGGGGTGAACACTGAAGCTTTCTTT; CDR3 protein: CASSPGGDGGVNTEAFF; J gene: TRBJ1-1; clone size: .; V gene: TRBV6-6; D gene: .
CDR3 DNA: TGTGCCAGCAGTTGGGCACAGGGTGAGCAGTTCTTC; CDR3 protein: CASSWAQGEQFF; J gene: TRBJ2-1; clone size: .; V gene: TRBV6-6; D gene: .
CDR3 DNA: TGTGCCAGCAGCTCGACAAACTACGAGCAGTACTTC; CDR3 protein: CASSSTNYEQYF; J gene: TRBJ2-7; clone size: .; V gene: TRBV5-6; D gene: .
CDR3 DNA: TGTGCCAGGCCATTGCGGGTCACGGCGAACACCATATATTTT; CDR3 protein: CARPLRVTANTIYF; J gene: TRBJ1-3; clone size: .; V gene: TRBV19; D gene: .
CDR3 DNA: TGTGCCAGCAGCTTCGGCGTGGGCGGGGGGAACCAAGAGACCCAGTACTTC; CDR3 protein: CASSFGVGGGNQETQYF; J gene: TRBJ2-5; clone size: .; V gene: TRBV7-2; D gene: TRBD2
CDR3 DNA: TGTGCCAGCACCCTGCAGGGAACCGGGGAGCTGTTTTTT; CDR3 protein: CASTLQGTGELFF; J gene: TRBJ2-2; clone size: .; V gene: TRBV2; D gene: .
CDR3 DNA: TGTGCCAGCAGTGAAGGGGGGGGTCAACGGCCCCAGCATTTT; CDR3 protein: CASSEGGGQRPQHF; J gene: TRBJ1-5; clone size: .; V gene: TRBV6-1; D gene: .
CDR3 DNA: TGTGCCAGCAGCGAAGGGTTCGGGGGTAAGGAAGAAAAACTGTTTTTT; CDR3 protein: CASSEGFGGKEEKLFF; J gene: TRBJ1-4; clone size: .; V gene: TRBV7-8; D gene: .
CDR3 DNA: TGCGCCAGCAGCTTGGATGGGAGAGGAGGAGATACGCAGTATTTT; CDR3 protein: CASSLDGRGGDTQYF; J gene: TRBJ2-3; clone size: few; V gene: TRBV5-1; D gene: .
CDR3 DNA: TGTGCCAGCACCGGCCGAGACACCGGGGAGCTGTTTTTT; CDR3 protein: CASTGRDTGELFF; J gene: TRBJ2-2; clone size: .; V gene: TRBV2; D gene: .
CDR3 DNA: TGCGCCAGCAGCTTGGTTGGAGGGGGCAGCTATGGCTACACCTTC; CDR3 protein: CASSLVGGGSYGYTF; J gene: TRBJ1-2; clone size: .; V gene: TRBV5-1; D gene: TRBD1
CDR3 DNA: TGTGCCAGCTCCTTTAGCGGGGGCTTCACCTACAATGAGCAGTTCTTC; CDR3 protein: CASSFSGGFTYNEQFF; J gene: TRBJ2-1; clone size: once; V gene: TRBV18; D gene: TRBD2
CDR3 DNA: TGCGCCAGCAGCCATTCGAATTACGCCGGGACAGAATATGGCTACACCTTC; CDR3 protein: CASSHSNYAGTEYGYTF; J gene: TRBJ1-2; clone size: few; V gene: TRBV5-1; D gene: TRBD1
CDR3 DNA: TGTGCCAGCTCATCCATGGGGACAGGGAATGAAAAACTGTTTTTT; CDR3 protein: CASSSMGTGNEKLFF; J gene: TRBJ1-4; clone size: .; V gene: TRBV18; D gene: TRBD1
CDR3 DNA: TGTGCCAGCAAGGGACTAGCGGGAGGGCCGTATGAGCAGTTCTTC; CDR3 protein: CASKGLAGGPYEQFF; J gene: TRBJ2-1; clone size: .; V gene: TRBV2; D gene: TRBD2
CDR3 DNA: TGTGCCAGCAGTTACGGCGGGAACACCTACGAGCAGTACTTC; CDR3 protein: CASSYGGNTYEQYF; J gene: TRBJ2-7; clone size: .; V gene: TRBV6-5; D gene: .
CDR3 DNA: TGCAGTGCTAGAGTCGGCGGGGAGCTGTTTTTT; CDR3 protein: CSARVGGELFF; J gene: TRBJ2-2; clone size: few; V gene: TRBV20-1; D gene: .
CDR3 DNA: TGTGCCAGCAGCCAACCCCCTCAGCCCCAGCATTTT; CDR3 protein: CASSQPPQPQHF; J gene: TRBJ1-5; clone size: once; V gene: TRBV12-3/TRBV12-4; D gene: .
CDR3 DNA: TGTGCCAGCTCATCTTCCTACGAGCAGTACTTC; CDR3 protein: CASSSSYEQYF; J gene: TRBJ2-7; clone size: .; V gene: TRBV18; D gene: .
CDR3 DNA: TGTGCCAGCTGTTCCTCCCAAGGGAACACCGGGGAGCTGTTTTTT; CDR3 protein: CASCSSQGNTGELFF; J gene: TRBJ2-2; clone size: once; V gene: TRBV3-1/TRBV3-2; D gene: .
CDR3 DNA: TGTGCCAGCAGCGTACCCCTAGCGGGAGGCGGGGAGACCCAGTACTTC; CDR3 protein: CASSVPLAGGGETQYF; J gene: TRBJ2-5; clone size: .; V gene: TRBV9; D gene: TRBD2
CDR3 DNA: TGTGCCAGCAGTACCACATGGGGAAACACTGAAGCTTTCTTT; CDR3 protein: CASSTTWGNTEAFF; J gene: TRBJ1-1; clone size: .; V gene: TRBV2; D gene: .
CDR3 DNA: TGTGCCAGCAGACAGGGTGGAACTGAAGCTTTCTTT; CDR3 protein: CASRQGGTEAFF; J gene: TRBJ1-1; clone size: .; V gene: TRBV2; D gene: .
CDR3 DNA: TGTGCCAGCAGCCCGCCTCAGAGCCCCCCTGGAAACACCATATATTTT; CDR3 protein: CASSPPQSPPGNTIYF; J gene: TRBJ1-3; clone size: .; V gene: TRBV7-9; D gene: .
CDR3 DNA: TGCGCCAGCAGCCAAGGACCGAGCGGGGAAAGCTCCTACGAGCAGTACTTC; CDR3 protein: CASSQGPSGESSYEQYF; J gene: TRBJ2-7; clone size: few; V gene: TRBV4-1; D gene: TRBD2
CDR3 DNA: TGTGCCAGCTCACCGACTCCACTCGTTGCCTACGAGCAGTACTTC; CDR3 protein: CASSPTPLVAYEQYF; J gene: TRBJ2-7; clone size: .; V gene: TRBV18; D gene: .
CDR3 DNA: TGTGCCAGTAGTATGAGACAGAGGACTGAAGCTTTCTTT; CDR3 protein: CASSMRQRTEAFF; J gene: TRBJ1-1; clone size: .; V gene: TRBV19; D gene: .
CDR3 DNA: TGTGCCAGCAGTTTTCGGGATGGGAAACTGTTTTTT; CDR3 protein: CASSFRDGKLFF; J gene: TRBJ1-4; clone size: .; V gene: TRBV12-3/TRBV12-4; D gene: .
CDR3 DNA: TGCGCCAGCAGCTCGAGGGGAGCTGCCTACGAGCAGTACTTC; CDR3 protein: CASSSRGAAYEQYF; J gene: TRBJ2-7; clone size: .; V gene: TRBV5-1; D gene: .
CDR3 DNA: TGTGCCACCAGTGGCCATGGATACAATGAGCAGTTCTTC; CDR3 protein: CATSGHGYNEQFF; J gene: TRBJ2-1; clone size: few; V gene: TRBV24-1; D gene: .
CDR3 DNA: TGTGCCAGCACCCGGGATACTGGGGCCAACGTCCTGACTTTC; CDR3 protein: CASTRDTGANVLTF; J gene: TRBJ2-6; clone size: .; V gene: TRBV5-5; D gene: .
CDR3 DNA: TGTGCCAGTAGCACAGGGCCTTATAGCAATCAGCCCCAGCATTTT; CDR3 protein: CASSTGPYSNQPQHF; J gene: TRBJ1-5; clone size: .; V gene: TRBV19; D gene: .
CDR3 DNA: TGTGCCATCAGGGATGAACCCTACGAGCAGTACTTC; CDR3 protein: CAIRDEPYEQYF; J gene: TRBJ2-7; clone size: .; V gene: TRBV10-3; D gene: .
CDR3 DNA: TGTGCCAGCAGTCCCAACCACAGGGCTGGCTACACCTTC; CDR3 protein: CASSPNHRAGYTF; J gene: TRBJ1-2; clone size: .; V gene: TRBV12-3/TRBV12-4; D gene: .
CDR3 DNA: TGTGCCAGCAGCCCGACAGGGGGAGGCTACACCTTC; CDR3 protein: CASSPTGGGYTF; J gene: TRBJ1-2; clone size: .; V gene: TRBV3-1/TRBV3-2; D gene: TRBD1
CDR3 DNA: TGTGCCAGCAGCTTAGAGGGCCTTGGGTCACCCCTCCACTTT; CDR3 protein: CASSLEGLGSPLHF; J gene: TRBJ1-6; clone size: .; V gene: TRBV7-8; D gene: .
CDR3 DNA: TGTGCCAGCAGCTTACTCGGGACACCCTATGGCTACACCTTC; CDR3 protein: CASSLLGTPYGYTF; J gene: TRBJ1-2; clone size: .; V gene: TRBV7-9; D gene: .
CDR3 DNA: TGTGCCAGCAGACCGGACCCACTTCAATACGAGCAGTACTTC; CDR3 protein: CASRPDPLQYEQYF; J gene: TRBJ2-7; clone size: .; V gene: TRBV5-4; D gene: .
CDR3 DNA: TGCGCCAGCAGCCATGAAAGCTGCGAGCAGTACTTC; CDR3 protein: CASSHESCEQYF; J gene: TRBJ2-7; clone size: .; V gene: TRBV4-1; D gene: .
CDR3 DNA: TGTGCCAGCAGCCAAGTGAAAGGGGCTGGCGAGCAGTACTTC; CDR3 protein: CASSQVKGAGEQYF; J gene: TRBJ2-7; clone size: .; V gene: TRBV3-1/TRBV3-2; D gene: .
CDR3 DNA: TGCGCCAGCAGCTCCACGGGACTAGCCGGGTTAGAGACCCAGTACTTC; CDR3 protein: CASSSTGLAGLETQYF; J gene: TRBJ2-5; clone size: .; V gene: TRBV5-1; D gene: TRBD2
CDR3 DNA: TGTGCCAGCAGCTTATATGTAAGCTATGGCTACACCTTC; CDR3 protein: CASSLYVSYGYTF; J gene: TRBJ1-2; clone size: .; V gene: TRBV7-8; D gene: .
CDR3 DNA: TGTGCCACCAGCAGGGCCCTACTAGCGGGCGGAAACATTCAGTACTTC; CDR3 protein: CATSRALLAGGNIQYF; J gene: TRBJ2-4; clone size: .; V gene: TRBV15; D gene: TRBD2
CDR3 DNA: TGTGCCAGCAGTTTGGGAGGGGGACAGACGAACACCGGGGAGCTGTTTTTT; CDR3 protein: CASSLGGGQTNTGELFF; J gene: TRBJ2-2; clone size: .; V gene: TRBV28; D gene: .
CDR3 DNA: TGTGCCAGCTCACCACAAGCGGGAGCCCCGAATGAGCAGTTCTTC; CDR3 protein: CASSPQAGAPNEQFF; J gene: TRBJ2-1; clone size: .; V gene: TRBV18; D gene: TRBD2
CDR3 DNA: TGCGCCAGCAGCTCGCCAGTGGATGGGGCCAACGTCCTGACTTTC; CDR3 protein: CASSSPVDGANVLTF; J gene: TRBJ2-6; clone size: .; V gene: TRBV5-1; D gene: .
CDR3 DNA: TGTGCCAGCAGCTTAGGATACAGCCTAATCCAAGAGACCCAGTACTTC; CDR3 protein: CASSLGYSLIQETQYF; J gene: TRBJ2-5; clone size: .; V gene: TRBV7-2; D gene: .
CDR3 DNA: TGTGCCAGCAGCTTAAGACAGACAGATACGCAGTATTTT; CDR3 protein: CASSLRQTDTQYF; J gene: TRBJ2-3; clone size: .; V gene: TRBV7-3; D gene: .
CDR3 DNA: TGTGCCAGCAGTGCGACTAGTTTGTCAATTGTGACCCAGTACTTC; CDR3 protein: CASSATSLSIVTQYF; J gene: TRBJ2-5; clone size: .; V gene: TRBV2; D gene: .
CDR3 DNA: TGTGCCAGCAGCTTATACAGGGGTAGCACTGAAGCTTTCTTT; CDR3 protein: CASSLYRGSTEAFF; J gene: TRBJ1-1; clone size: .; V gene: TRBV7-3; D gene: TRBD1
CDR3 DNA: TGTGCCAGCAGCTTAGGCGGGGGGGGCTCCTACGAGCAGTACTTC; CDR3 protein: CASSLGGGGSYEQYF; J gene: TRBJ2-7; clone size: .; V gene: TRBV7-2; D gene: TRBD2
CDR3 DNA: TGTGCCAGCAGCCTAACAGGGACTGAAGCTTTCTTT; CDR3 protein: CASSLTGTEAFF; J gene: TRBJ1-1; clone size: .; V gene: TRBV6-5; D gene: .
CDR3 DNA: TGTGCCAGCAGCTTAAGTTCCAGCGGGGTCGAGGGAGAGCAGTTCTTC; CDR3 protein: CASSLSSSGVEGEQFF; J gene: TRBJ2-1; clone size: .; V gene: TRBV7-3; D gene: TRBD2